The TCR beta chain described here comes from a study of blood T cell repertoires in COVID-19. Study-wide context: Sites in the United States, Italy and Spain provided acute and convalescent COVID-19 samples. In each case, the material was cDNA or gDNA derived from T cells, B-cell-depleted T cells, or PBMCs.

Followed over time, Seattle patients had been enrolled while infection was active. Source study methods: Reference gene primer amplification gave nucleated cell count estimates. TCRdb keeps only in-frame clones here, not all; method: immunoSEQ multiplex PCR. V and J calls plus clone size are reproduced from that table; the DNA served to infer D and trimming. The sample gives fewer than 300,000 clones, roughly four fifths of which show up once; 15% to 17% is in the top ten. The germline V gene encodes CDR1 LNHDA and CDR2 SQIVND (reference sequence). V shed 10 bases and J 6 bases; nucleotides not matched to a gene: 3. The CDR3 has 12 amino acids.

V usage is TRBV19 and J usage is TRBJ1-6, with 7 bases matching TRBD1. Sequenced material: peripheral blood. This TCR was sampled from a person between 70 and 80 years old with COVID-19, enrolled during active disease. This chain's CDR3 is CAIGTANSPLHF. CDR3 DNA sequence: TGTGCCATCGGGACAGCTAATTCACCCCTCCACTTT.